This T cell receptor (beta chain) comes out of a study of CD8 T cells in Susac syndrome. Trimming shortened V by 6 bases and J by 3 bases, and 17 bases separated the two germline ends. This CDR3 contains 15 residues. Looked up from germline, CDR1 is MNHNS and CDR2 is SASEGT. It was treatment-naive patients with stable or active relapsing-remitting disease who made up the multiple sclerosis controls. With random hexamers, 0.5 to 1 ug RNA was reverse transcribed. Amplification of TCR beta CDR3 across 54 Vbeta and 13 Jbeta was performed with immunoSEQ multiplex PCR. TCRdb passed the immunoSEQ multiplex PCR reads through MiXCR, listing each CDR3 protein once. The repertoire holds 300,000 to 350,000 distinct CDR3 sequences, with 92% as singletons.

Sequenced material: CD4+ T cells from PBMCs. The source is a human donor with multiple sclerosis. V usage is TRBV6-1 and J usage is TRBJ1-1; unclear D gene. CDR3 in DNA: TGTGCCAGCAGCCGCCGATCCTTAGGAGACACTGAAGCTTTCTTT. Its protein is CASSRRSLGDTEAFF.